Below, 23 T cell receptor beta chains from the same sample are listed, as sequenced in a study of T cell responses to AZD1222 COVID-19 vaccine. TCRdb's table, derived via immunoSEQ multiplex PCR, lists solely in-frame clones and lacks some. The repertoire holds about 92,000 clones, with 90% to 95% as singletons. The sequencing used peripheral blood, collected on day 0 of AZD1222 vaccination. The receptors were sampled from an adult in good health.

This chain links TRBV4-1 with TRBJ2-2; the D gene is possibly TRBD1 (5 bases). V lost 6 bases to trimming and J lost 4 bases, with 18 bases between them. The CDR3 totals 16 residues. Germline V gene lookup returns CDR1 MGHRA and CDR2 YSYEKL. The CDR3 spells CASRVTGISGTGELFF. As DNA, the CDR3 is TGCGCCAGCAGGGTAACAGGAATCTCAGGCACCGGGGAGCTGTTTTTT.

The chain joins TRBV28 to TRBJ2-7, with 8 bases aligning to TRBD1. Trimming took 6 bases from V and 4 from J; bases not matched to a gene: 8. This CDR3 is built from 14 residues. Germline loops: CDR1 MDHEN, CDR2 SYDVKM. The CDR3 DNA is TGTGCCAGCAGGGCACACGGACAGGGATACGAGCAGTACTTC. This gives the protein CASRAHGQGYEQYF.

This chain links TRBV28 with TRBJ2-1, with 8 bases matching TRBD2. Germline V gene data show CDR1 as MDHEN and CDR2 as SYDVKM. V lost 11 bases, J lost 0 bases, and 18 bases stayed unmatched. The CDR3 totals 18 residues. The CDR3 DNA follows: TGTGCCTGCCAGCTCGGGACTAGGAACTTTAGCTCCTACAATGAGCAGTTCTTC. Its protein is CACQLGTRNFSSYNEQFF.

The chain is built from TRBV7-3 and TRBJ2-1; TRBD2 matches 7 bases. CDR1 and CDR2 from the germline V gene are SGHTA and FQGTGA. The CDR3 consists of 16 residues. Unmatched junction bases numbered 12, after V lost 4 bases and J lost 6 bases. The CDR3 DNA is TGTGCCAGCAGCTCCTCCGGGACTATGGGGGTCAATGAGCAGTTCTTC. Translated: CASSSSGTMGVNEQFF. Combining the CDR3 with reference TRBV7-3 and TRBJ2-1 gives the whole variable domain GAGVSQTPSNKVTEKGKYVELRCDPISGHTALYWYRQSLGQGPEFLIYFQGTGAADDSGLPNDRFFAVRPEGSVSTLKIQRTERGDSAVYLCASSSSGTMGVNEQFFGPGTRLTVL.

The chain carries TRBV2 and TRBJ1-5, with D unclear. Germline values: CDR1 SNHLY, CDR2 FYNNEI. The CDR3 length is 14 residues. V dropped 3 bases and J dropped 6 bases, with 12 bases sitting between them. CDR3 amino acids: CASSDTGVGQPQHF. CDR3 nucleotide sequence: TGTGCCAGCAGTGACACGGGCGTGGGTCAGCCCCAGCATTTT.

The chain has TRBV19 and TRBJ1-2; 8 bases are shared with TRBD1. The CDR3 consists of 14 residues. V was clipped by 3 bases and J by 4 bases; unmatched bases: 4. Germline values: CDR1 LNHDA, CDR2 SQIVND (reference sequence). The CDR3 DNA reads as TGTGCCAGTAGTATTCCAGGGGGCGCCTATGGCTACACCTTC. As protein: CASSIPGGAYGYTF.

The V gene is TRBV27, the J gene TRBJ1-1; D is uncertain. Trimming cost V 1 base and J 11 bases, with 14 bases left between them. CDR1 is MNHEY and CDR2 is SMNVEV in the germline V gene (reference sequence). The CDR3 length is 13 residues. CDR3 in amino acids: CASSLFRESQAFF. The CDR3 DNA reads TGTGCCAGCAGTTTATTCCGGGAGTCCCAGGCTTTCTTT.

This clone came up once. This chain uses TRBV12-3 or TRBV12-4 with TRBJ1-1, with D hard to call. The V end was cut by 6 bases, the J end by 4 bases, with 9 bases between. This CDR3 has 12 amino acids. CDR3 sequence: CASSDPVTEAFF. In DNA, the CDR3 is TGTGCCAGCAGCGACCCGGTCACTGAAGCTTTCTTT.

The chain links TRBV7-3 to TRBJ2-1, with 15 bases identical to TRBD2. Germline loops: CDR1 SGHTA, CDR2 FQGTGA. Trimming cost V 5 bases and J 4 bases; bases outside gene matches: 6. The CDR3 runs 17 residues. For the CDR3, the DNA is TGTGCCAGCAGCCCAGGGACTAGCGGGAGGCTTTACAATGAGCAGTTCTTC. It codes for CASSPGTSGRLYNEQFF.

The V call is TRBV5-6, the J call TRBJ1-6; the match to TRBD1 covers 10 bases. The germline gives CDR1 SGHDT, CDR2 YYEEEE. The V segment lost 2 bases and the J segment 8 bases; nucleotides outside the gene matches: 4. The CDR3 extends over 15 amino acids. The DNA for the CDR3 is TGTGCCAGCAGCTTCTGGGACAGGGGAGATTCACCCCTCCACTTT. Protein product: CASSFWDRGDSPLHF.

The chain couples TRBV5-5 to TRBJ2-7; D uncertain. V lost 9 bases and J lost 3, with 16 bases in between. Germline CDR1 reads SGHKS; CDR2 reads YYEKEE (reference sequence). CDR3 size: 13 residues. CDR3: CATSAPNLYEQYF. The CDR3 DNA reads TGTGCCACCTCGGCTCCCAACCTCTACGAGCAGTACTTC.

V is TRBV19 and J is TRBJ2-5, with 10 positions matching TRBD2. Germline CDR1 and CDR2: LNHDA and SQIVND (reference sequence). There are 15 residues in the CDR3. The V segment lost 10 bases and the J segment 2 bases; nucleotides outside the gene matches: 10. CDR3 loop: CATRGTSGEQETQYF. The CDR3 nucleotides read TGTGCCACCCGGGGCACTAGCGGGGAACAAGAGACCCAGTACTTC.

The chain couples TRBV5-4 to TRBJ2-1; 12 positions agree with TRBD2. The V gene's germline CDR1 is SGHNT and CDR2 YYREEE (reference sequence). The CDR3 has 15 amino acids. V shed 2 bases and J 5 bases; nucleotides not matched to a gene: 2. The CDR3 bases are TGTGCCAGCAGCTTTTCTAGCGGGAGGGACAATGAGCAGTTCTTC. Translating gives CASSFSSGRDNEQFF.

The chain uses TRBV20-1 and TRBJ2-7; maybe TRBD2 (5 bases). Germline CDR1 reads DFQATT; CDR2 reads SNEGSKA (reference sequence). The V end was cut by 3 bases, the J end by 4 bases, with 16 bases between. This CDR3 comprises 14 residues. In nucleotides, the CDR3 is TGCAGTGCTAGTCATTGGGGAGAAGGGTACGAGCAGTACTTC. It translates to CSASHWGEGYEQYF.

This chain uses TRBV7-2 with TRBJ2-5; maybe TRBD2 (5 bases). This CDR3 comprises 14 residues. V lost 8 bases to trimming and J lost 1 base, with 14 bases between them. Germline loops: CDR1 SGHTA, CDR2 FQGNSA. In nucleotides, the CDR3 is TGTGCCAGCGGCCCTAGCCGAGTCCAAGAGACCCAGTACTTC. Its protein product is CASGPSRVQETQYF.

This chain connects TRBV5-1 to TRBJ1-2; D may be TRBD1 (5 bases). Trimming pared 3 bases from V and 0 bases from J, leaving 12 bases between. Germline CDR1 reads SGHRS; CDR2 reads YFSETQ. The CDR3 length is 15 residues. The CDR3 coding sequence is TGCGCCAGCAGCTCAGGACAAGGAGCTAACTATGGCTACACCTTC. This codes for CASSSGQGANYGYTF. The full variable domain, completed using reference TRBV5-1 and TRBJ1-2, is KAGVTQTPRYLIKTRGQQVTLSCSPISGHRSVSWYQQTPGQGLQFLFEYFSETQRNKGNFPGRFSGRQFSNSRSEMNVSTLELGDSALYLCASSSGQGANYGYTFGSGTRLTVV.

In this sample, this clone turned up once. The V call is TRBV25-1, the J call TRBJ2-2, with TRBD2 matching 10 bases. Unmatched junction bases numbered 9, after V lost 5 bases and J lost 0 bases. The CDR3 sequence is 18 residues long. Germline V gene lookup returns CDR1 MGHDK and CDR2 SYGVNS. CDR3 sequence reads: CASSFSPGLATNTGELFF. CDR3 DNA: TGTGCCAGCAGTTTCAGTCCGGGACTAGCGACGAACACCGGGGAGCTGTTTTTT.

The V and J genes are TRBV7-2 and TRBJ2-5; D remains unclear. CDR1 is SGHTA and CDR2 is FQGNSA in the germline V gene. The V end was cut by 5 bases, the J end by 2 bases, with 12 bases between. The CDR3 has 14 residues. In DNA form, the CDR3 reads TGTGCCAGCAGCCCCGCCCGGTTTCAAGAGACCCAGTACTTC. This sequence encodes CASSPARFQETQYF.

The genes are TRBV11-3 and TRBJ1-6; TRBD1 matches at 8 bases. With 3 bases clipped from V and 6 bases from J, the junction kept 1 base outside the gene matches. Germline CDR1 SGHNT, CDR2 YENEEA. CDR3 length: 14 residues. The CDR3 DNA reads as TGTGCCAGCAGCTTGACAGGGGCTAATTCACCCCTCCACTTT. This encodes CASSLTGANSPLHF. The variable domain in full, completed from reference TRBV11-3 and TRBJ1-6, reads EAGVVQSPRYKIIEKKQPVAFWCNPISGHNTLYWYLQNLGQGPELLIRYENEEAVDDSQLPKDRFSAERLKGVDSTLKIQPAELGDSAVYLCASSLTGANSPLHFGNGTRLTVT.

J is TRBJ1-1 and V is TRBV28; maybe TRBD1 (5 bases). Per germline, CDR1 MDHEN and CDR2 SYDVKM. The CDR3 is made up of 15 amino acids. V lost 7 bases to trimming and J lost 0 bases, with 15 bases between them. CDR3 DNA sequence: TGTGCCAGCAACCCCAGACAGCTTATGAACACTGAAGCTTTCTTT. Protein: CASNPRQLMNTEAFF. Full variable domain (missing parts from reference TRBV28 and TRBJ1-1): DVKVTQSSRYLVKRTGEKVFLECVQDMDHENMFWYRQDPGLGLRLIYFSYDVKMKEKGDIPEGYSVSREKKERFSLILESASTNQTSMYLCASNPRQLMNTEAFFGQGTRLTVV.

This chain connects TRBV6-4 to TRBJ2-7; tentatively, D is TRBD1 (5 bases). V was pared by 5 bases and J by 4 bases, with 30 bases between. From germline, CDR1 is MRHNA and CDR2 SNTAGT. This CDR3 contains 19 residues. CDR3 region: CASSLTPPPQGWSYYEQYF. The CDR3 DNA reads as TGTGCCAGCAGTCTCACGCCCCCTCCGCAGGGATGGAGCTATTACGAGCAGTACTTC.

This chain uses TRBV18 with TRBJ1-2; 7 bases agree with TRBD1. The V gene's germline CDR1 is KGHSH and CDR2 LQKENI. CDR3 length: 13 residues. The junction had 7 bases not matched to a gene; V was cut back by 5 bases and J by 7 bases. The CDR3 is CASSRQGGAGYTF. CDR3 sequence (DNA): TGTGCCAGCTCAAGACAGGGAGGGGCTGGCTACACCTTC.

The V call is TRBV2, the J call TRBJ1-2; 10 positions match TRBD1. Unmatched junction bases numbered 8, after V lost 6 bases and J lost 7 bases. CDR1 SNHLY and CDR2 FYNNEI come from the germline V gene. This CDR3 has 14 residues. CDR3 region: CASSRQGATGGYTF. The CDR3 nucleotides read TGTGCCAGCAGCCGACAGGGGGCGACCGGTGGCTACACCTTC. The full variable domain, in which reference TRBV2 and TRBJ1-2 provide the parts outside the CDR3, is EPEVTQTPSHQVTQMGQEVILRCVPISNHLYFYWYRQILGQKVEFLVSFYNNEISEKSEIFDDQFSVERPDGSNFTLKIRSTKLEDSAMYFCASSRQGATGGYTFGSGTRLTVV.